A single sample gave rise to the 31 T cell receptor beta chains below, sequenced in a study of blood T cell repertoires in COVID-19 (dated by TCRdb to about 2020). The library was obtained by the immunoSEQ multiplex PCR assay. TCRdb provides this immuneACCESS table in a form limited to in-frame rearrangements. Some clones are lacking; in checked studies, under half of them reflect an unresolved V gene, and why the rest are absent is not known. For this sample there are a few hundred thousand clones; over 75% appear just once. Approximately 1% of the sample goes to the ten largest clones. Source material: PBMCs or T cells enriched from blood (not recorded which). All receptors come from a man aged 18 to 30 who had recovered from COVID-19.

The gene calls are TRBV10-3 and TRBJ2-3; D call uncertain. Germline assignment: CDR1 ENHRY and CDR2 SYGVKD. The CDR3 runs 12 residues. V shed 2 bases and J shed 2 bases, with 2 bases lying between them. CDR3 sequence reads: CAISEHTDTQYF. CDR3 DNA sequence: TGTGCCATCAGTGAGCACACAGATACGCAGTATTTT.

The chain combines TRBV28 with TRBJ1-1; D might be TRBD1 (6 bases). The germline V and J ends were trimmed by 4 bases and 3 bases, with 21 bases remaining between them. Germline V CDR1 and CDR2: MDHEN, SYDVKM. The CDR3 covers 17 residues. The CDR3 DNA sequence: TGTGCCAGCAGTTCCGAACCACAGGGACCATGGGACACTGAAGCTTTCTTT. This codes for CASSSEPQGPWDTEAFF.

About this clone itself: Other DNA sequences in this sample translate to the same CDR3. V and J are TRBV5-4 and TRBJ1-2; tentatively, D is TRBD1 (6 bases). Germline V gene lookup returns CDR1 SGHNT and CDR2 YYREEE (reference sequence). The length of the CDR3 is 13 residues. Between the trimmed V and J ends, which lost 4 bases and 2 bases, there was a span of 9 bases. The CDR3 loop is CASSPTGNYGYTF. Written as DNA, the CDR3 is TGTGCCAGCAGCCCCACAGGGAACTATGGCTACACCTTC.

This clone appeared once. CDR3 region: CASRPVGQITDTQYF. CDR3 DNA: TGCGCCAGCAGACCTGTGGGACAGATCACAGATACGCAGTATTTT. The chain recombines TRBV5-1 with TRBJ2-3, with 7 bases matching TRBD1. CDR1 is SGHRS and CDR2 is YFSETQ in the germline V gene. The CDR3 loop spans 15 amino acids. With 5 bases clipped from V and 2 bases from J, the junction kept 8 bases outside the gene matches.

The CDR3 loop is CATSDLGTRGRDTGELFF. The CDR3 nucleotides read TGTGCCACCAGTGATTTGGGGACTCGGGGAAGGGACACCGGGGAGCTGTTTTTT. V is TRBV24-1 and J is TRBJ2-2; maybe TRBD2 (6 bases). The CDR3 length is 18 residues. Germline V lookup: CDR1 KGHDR, CDR2 SFDVKD. The germline V and J ends were trimmed by 0 bases and 3 bases, with 16 bases remaining between them.

This chain connects TRBV10-3 to TRBJ2-7; TRBD1 matches 7 bases. The CDR3 contains 15 residues. Germline values: CDR1 ENHRY, CDR2 SYGVKD. V lost 2 bases and J lost 2; bases outside the gene matches: 6. The CDR3 coding sequence is TGTGCCATCAGTGAGGAGGGACAGCAAGCCTACGAGCAGTACTTC. Protein product: CAISEEGQQAYEQYF.

V and J are TRBV28 and TRBJ2-7, with TRBD2 matching 10 bases. Germline V lookup: CDR1 MDHEN, CDR2 SYDVKM. The V segment lost 7 bases and the J segment 1 base; nucleotides outside the gene matches: 4. The CDR3 is made up of 14 amino acids. CDR3 sequence (DNA): TGTGCCAGCATCGGACTAGCGGAGTCCTACGAGCAGTACTTC. This encodes CASIGLAESYEQYF. Variable domain in full (rest from reference TRBV28 and TRBJ2-7): DVKVTQSSRYLVKRTGEKVFLECVQDMDHENMFWYRQDPGLGLRLIYFSYDVKMKEKGDIPEGYSVSREKKERFSLILESASTNQTSMYLCASIGLAESYEQYFGPGTRLTVT.

This clone was recorded once. The chain is built from TRBV21-1 and TRBJ2-7; the listed D gene, TRBD1, was not tested against the DNA. TRBV21-1 is given as a pseudogene. The CDR3 has 15 residues. The CDR3 sequence: CASSKDTQGPYEQYF. For the CDR3, the DNA is TGTGCCAGCAGCAAAGACACACAGGGGCCCTACGAGCAGTACTTC.

The rearrangement uses TRBV2 and TRBJ1-2; 9 nucleotides align to TRBD1. V trimming: 8 bases; J trimming: 4 bases; junction bases outside the gene matches: 5. Germline V CDR1 and CDR2: SNHLY, FYNNEI. The CDR3 is 13 amino acids. The CDR3 region is CASGTGRSYGYTF. CDR3 DNA: TGTGCCAGCGGGACAGGGCGTAGCTATGGCTACACCTTC.

The gene calls are TRBV3-1 (or the pseudogene TRBV3-2) and TRBJ2-1, with 11 positions matching TRBD2. The CDR3 has 13 amino acids. Unmatched junction bases numbered 1, after V lost 3 bases and J lost 9 bases. Per germline, CDR1 LGHDT and CDR2 YNNKEL (reference sequence). The CDR3 protein is CASSHSGGGEQFF. CDR3 sequence (DNA): TGTGCCAGCAGCCATAGCGGGGGGGGTGAGCAGTTCTTC.

CDR3 protein: CASSISRGGLETQYF. The CDR3 DNA reads TGTGCCAGTAGTATATCTAGGGGGGGATTGGAGACCCAGTACTTC. V and J are TRBV19 and TRBJ2-5; weak D call: TRBD2 (7 bases). CDR3 length equals 15 residues. Between the trimmed V and J ends, which lost 2 bases and 5 bases, there was a span of 15 bases. Germline CDR1 LNHDA, CDR2 SQIVND (reference sequence).

V is TRBV7-2 and J is TRBJ2-1, with TRBD2 identical over 16 bases. J lost 8 bases, V lost 7 bases, and 8 bases had no gene match. The germline CDR1 and CDR2 sequences are SGHTA and FQGNSA. This CDR3 has 16 amino acids. CDR3 sequence reads: CASMLGTSGRADEQFF. In DNA, the CDR3 is TGTGCCAGCATGCTAGGGACTAGCGGGAGGGCGGATGAGCAGTTCTTC.

This chain uses TRBV7-8 with TRBJ2-5, with a tentative D call TRBD1 (5 bases). The germline gives CDR1 SGHVS, CDR2 FQNEAQ. The CDR3 spans 12 residues. Trimming pared 6 bases from V and 5 bases from J, leaving 10 bases between. CDR3 loop: CASRWGHETQYF. DNA for the CDR3: TGTGCCAGCAGATGGGGCCATGAGACCCAGTACTTC.

The chain is built from TRBV4-3 and TRBJ1-5; D remains unclear. Germline CDR1 and CDR2: LGHNA and YSLEER. The CDR3 is 13 residues long. The germline V and J ends were trimmed by 0 bases and 9 bases, with 9 bases remaining between them. The CDR3 loop reads CASSQDLIRPQHF. Here the CDR3 DNA reads TGCGCCAGCAGCCAAGATCTAATACGGCCCCAGCATTTT.

The rearrangement links TRBV27 to TRBJ2-2; D is unclear. Trimming left V 4 bases short and J 6 bases short, with 15 bases between. CDR3 length: 15 residues. Germline CDR1 and CDR2: MNHEY and SMNVEV (reference sequence). In nucleotides, the CDR3 is TGTGCCAGCAGTTCCCACTTATCCGGGTCCGGGGAGCTGTTTTTT. Amino acids: CASSSHLSGSGELFF.

The genes are TRBV7-2 and TRBJ1-1, with 7 bases fitting TRBD1. V lost 5 bases, J lost 6 bases, and 12 bases stayed unmatched. Germline CDR1 and CDR2: SGHTA and FQGNSA. This CDR3 comprises 15 residues. CDR3 in DNA: TGTGCCAGCAGCCCCGCCCCAGGGGGGCGCGCTGAAGCTTTCTTT. Its translation: CASSPAPGGRAEAFF.

The chain has TRBV3-1 (or the pseudogene TRBV3-2) and TRBJ1-4; 7 bases are shared with TRBD1. Germline-derived CDR1 and CDR2 are LGHDT and YNNKEL (reference sequence). The CDR3 has 18 amino acids. Trimming took 1 base from V and 7 from J; bases not matched to a gene: 15. The CDR3 here is CASSQGTGSGFSVEKLFF. The CDR3 DNA sequence: TGTGCCAGCAGCCAAGGGACAGGTTCAGGGTTCTCGGTTGAAAAACTGTTTTTT.

The J gene is TRBJ2-2, the V gene TRBV6-1; 8 positions agree with TRBD2. The CDR3 has 16 amino acids. From germline, CDR1 is MNHNS and CDR2 SASEGT. With 2 bases clipped from V and 6 bases from J, the junction kept 8 bases outside the gene matches. The CDR3 nucleotides are TGTGCCAGCAGTGAACAACCGACTAGCGCTCCCGGGGAGCTGTTTTTT. Its protein product is CASSEQPTSAPGELFF.

The chain recombines TRBV5-4 with TRBJ2-1; 8 bases are a match to TRBD2. CDR3 size: 18 residues. The junction had 10 bases not matched to a gene; V was cut back by 1 base and J by 1 base. Germline V lookup: CDR1 SGHNT, CDR2 YYREEE (reference sequence). The CDR3 nucleotides read TGTGCCAGCAGCTTGATAACCCTAGCGGGCTCTTCCTACAATGAGCAGTTCTTC. It specifies CASSLITLAGSSYNEQFF.

This clone appeared once. This rearrangement joins TRBV20-1 to TRBJ2-7, with a possible D match to TRBD2 (5 bases). Germline-derived CDR1 and CDR2 are DFQATT and SNEGSKA (reference sequence). This CDR3 is built from 14 residues. The V end lost 3 bases, the J end lost 3 bases, and 15 bases lay between the germline ends. CDR3 amino acids: CSASRNIRGYEQYF. The CDR3, as DNA: TGCAGTGCTAGTAGGAACATACGGGGCTACGAGCAGTACTTC.

The chain has TRBV3-1 (or the pseudogene TRBV3-2) and TRBJ2-7, with 9 bases identical to TRBD2. This CDR3 region has 13 residues. Germline lookup yields CDR1 LGHDT and CDR2 YNNKEL (reference sequence). Unmatched junction bases numbered 6, after V lost 2 bases and J lost 10 bases. The CDR3 DNA reads TGTGCCAGCAGCCAAATGCGGGGGGGCGAACAGTACTTC. Its translation is CASSQMRGGEQYF.

The V and J genes are TRBV9 and TRBJ2-1; D not certain. The CDR3 covers 15 residues. The germline CDR1 and CDR2 sequences are SGDLS and YYNGEE. V gave up 0 bases and J gave up 4 bases, with 11 bases separating them. This CDR3 reads CASSVDPSFYNEQFF. In nucleotides, the CDR3 is TGTGCCAGCAGCGTAGATCCCTCCTTTTACAATGAGCAGTTCTTC.

This chain connects TRBV25-1 to TRBJ2-7; 10 bases map to TRBD2. Germline assignment: CDR1 MGHDK and CDR2 SYGVNS. V lost 7 bases to trimming and J lost 6 bases; unmatched junction nucleotides: 6. The CDR3 extends over 13 amino acids. The CDR3 is CASTASGRLEQYF. CDR3 coding DNA: TGTGCCAGCACGGCTAGCGGGAGACTCGAGCAGTACTTC.

The J gene is TRBJ1-2, the V gene TRBV6-5; D remains ambiguous. Germline V gives CDR1 MNHEY, CDR2 SVGAGI. V lost 7 bases and J 4 bases, leaving 19 bases between the germline ends. The CDR3 is 15 residues long. CDR3 DNA: TGTGCCAGCAACCTCTCCGCGGGTCTTATCTATGGCTACACCTTC. Protein sequence: CASNLSAGLIYGYTF.

This clone was counted once. The rearrangement uses TRBV2 and TRBJ1-1, with TRBD1 matching 8 bases. The germline gives CDR1 SNHLY, CDR2 FYNNEI. There are 19 residues in the CDR3. J lost 0 bases, V lost 2 bases, and 14 bases had no gene match. The CDR3: CASSEQPHTGGDMNTEAFF. CDR3 DNA: TGTGCCAGCAGTGAACAGCCACATACAGGGGGGGATATGAACACTGAAGCTTTCTTT.

V and J are TRBV27 and TRBJ1-6; D is uncertain. CDR1 and CDR2 (germline): MNHEY, SMNVEV (reference sequence). This CDR3 is built from 16 residues. The V end was cut by 0 bases, the J end by 9 bases, with 15 bases between. DNA of the CDR3: TGTGCCAGCAGTTTATCGGGTCCCGAACGAGGTTCACCCCTCCACTTT. As protein: CASSLSGPERGSPLHF.

The rearrangement joins TRBV7-2 to TRBJ2-7; 10 bases fit TRBD2. Per the germline V gene, CDR1 is SGHTA and CDR2 is FQGNSA. With 5 bases clipped from V and 7 bases from J, the junction kept 8 bases outside the gene matches. The CDR3 consists of 14 residues. The CDR3 DNA reads as TGTGCCAGCAGCCAAACTAGCGGGATAAAAGAGCAGTACTTC. This encodes CASSQTSGIKEQYF.

The gene calls are TRBV25-1 and TRBJ2-7; TRBD1 agrees at 8 bases. The CDR3 is 13 amino acids. Germline-derived CDR1 and CDR2 are MGHDK and SYGVNS. J was trimmed by 1 base and V by 8 bases; bases with no gene match: 4. Here the CDR3 DNA reads TGTGCCAGCCTCGACAGGGGATCCTACGAGCAGTACTTC. Residues: CASLDRGSYEQYF.

This rearrangement joins TRBV7-8 to TRBJ2-7, with TRBD2 matching 15 bases. The CDR3 is 19 amino acids. The junction had 11 bases not matched to a gene; V was cut back by 1 base and J by 4 bases. Germline V gene sequence: CDR1 SGHVS, CDR2 FQNEAQ. CDR3 loop: CASSLGLGLAGGSVYEQYF. CDR3 in DNA: TGTGCCAGCAGCTTAGGATTGGGACTAGCGGGAGGCAGTGTGTACGAGCAGTACTTC.

The chain links TRBV7-2 to TRBJ2-1; TRBD2 matches 8 bases. The germline CDR1 and CDR2 sequences are SGHTA and FQGNSA. The CDR3 has 13 residues. V was clipped by 7 bases and J by 10 bases; unmatched bases: 9. The CDR3: CASTEAGEGEQFF. The DNA of the CDR3 is TGTGCCAGCACCGAAGCGGGAGAGGGGGAGCAGTTCTTC.

This clone was recorded only once. V usage is TRBV4-1 and J usage is TRBJ2-1; tentatively, D is TRBD1 (7 bases). Trimming left V 0 bases short and J 6 bases short, with 18 bases between. Germline loops: CDR1 MGHRA, CDR2 YSYEKL. This CDR3 region has 17 residues. The CDR3 is CASSQDRGDSYVNEQFF. CDR3 DNA: TGCGCCAGCAGCCAAGATAGGGGGGACAGCTATGTCAATGAGCAGTTCTTC.